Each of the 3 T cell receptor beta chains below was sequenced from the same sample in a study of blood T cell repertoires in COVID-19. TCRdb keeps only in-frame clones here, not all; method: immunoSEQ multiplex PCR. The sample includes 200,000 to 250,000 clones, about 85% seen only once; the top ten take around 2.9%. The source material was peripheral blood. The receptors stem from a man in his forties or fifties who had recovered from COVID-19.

CDR3 sequence: CASSRVPGSNSNQPQHF. CDR3 in DNA: TGTGCCAGCAGTCGTGTGCCGGGGTCTAATAGCAATCAGCCCCAGCATTTT. This chain joins TRBV6-6 and TRBJ1-5; D is unresolved. The V gene lost 5 bases and the J gene lost 0 bases, with 17 bases spanning the gap. The germline V gene has CDR1 MNHNY and CDR2 SVGAGI (reference sequence). The CDR3 sequence is 17 residues long.

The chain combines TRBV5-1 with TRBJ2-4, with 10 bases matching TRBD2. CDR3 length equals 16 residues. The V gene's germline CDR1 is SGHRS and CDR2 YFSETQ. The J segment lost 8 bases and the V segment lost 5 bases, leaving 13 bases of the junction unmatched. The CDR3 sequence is CASRPGPSGGWDIQYF. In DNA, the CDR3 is TGCGCCAGCAGACCTGGACCTAGCGGGGGATGGGACATTCAGTACTTC.

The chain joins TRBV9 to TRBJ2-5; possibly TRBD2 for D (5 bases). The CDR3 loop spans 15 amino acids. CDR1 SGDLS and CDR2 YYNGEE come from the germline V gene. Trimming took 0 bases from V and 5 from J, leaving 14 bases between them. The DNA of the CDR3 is TGTGCCAGCAGCGTAGGACTTAGCGCAACGGAGACCCAGTACTTC. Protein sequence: CASSVGLSATETQYF. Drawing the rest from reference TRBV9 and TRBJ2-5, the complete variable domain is DSGVTQTPKHLITATGQRVTLRCSPRSGDLSVYWYQQSLDQGLQFLIQYYNGEERAKGNILERFSAQQFPDLHSELNLSSLELGDSALYFCASSVGLSATETQYFGPGTRLLVL.